This TCR beta chain came from a study of cytomegalovirus exposure and HLA in healthy donors. The V gene's germline CDR1 is GTSNPN and CDR2 SVGIG (reference sequence). This CDR3 comprises 14 residues. The trim removed 5 bases at V and 4 bases at J, leaving 7 bases unmatched. The PCR had 60 Vbeta and 13 Jbeta primers. Only in-frame clones appear in the TCRdb table, and some are missing; sequencing was by immunoSEQ multiplex PCR. The top ten clones hold roughly 3.1% of a sample with some 130,000 clones, under 85% of them seen once. The rearrangement uses TRBV30 and TRBJ2-1; 8 bases are a match to TRBD1. The sequenced sample was PBMCs. The sequence was collected from a man younger than 40 in good health and CMV-seronegative. The CDR3 region is CAWDFGTGYNEQFF. The CDR3 DNA reads TGTGCCTGGGATTTCGGGACAGGATACAATGAGCAGTTCTTC.